This passage covers 29 T cell receptor beta chains from one sample sequenced in a study of CD8 T cells in Susac syndrome. RNA in amounts of about 0.5 to 1 ug was reverse transcribed with random hexamers. TCRdb re-derived calls from the immunoSEQ multiplex PCR reads in MiXCR, one entry per CDR3 protein. In the table there are tens of thousands of distinct CDR3 sequences, around 90% of which are singletons. Sequenced: CD8+ T cells from PBMCs. These receptors were taken from a human donor with multiple sclerosis.

This chain uses TRBV13 with TRBJ2-5, with D perhaps being TRBD1 or TRBD2 (5 bases each). V lost 5 bases, J lost 2 bases, and 12 bases lay in between. In germline, CDR1 is PRHDT, CDR2 FYEKMQ (reference sequence). The CDR3 spans 14 residues. This CDR3 reads CASSPGTLQETQYF. CDR3 in DNA: TGTGCCAGCAGCCCGGGGACGTTGCAAGAGACCCAGTACTTC. The entire variable domain, with the rest obtained from reference TRBV13 and TRBJ2-5, is as follows: AAGVIQSPRHLIKEKRETATLKCYPIPRHDTVYWYQQGPGQDPQFLISFYEKMQSDKGSIPDRFSAQQFSDYHSELNMSSLELGDSALYFCASSPGTLQETQYFGPGTRLLVL.

The rearrangement uses TRBV20-1 and TRBJ1-2; the D is unclear. Trimming stripped 6 bases from V and 6 bases from J, with 17 bases between. Germline-derived CDR1 and CDR2 are DFQATT and SNEGSKA (reference sequence). This CDR3 is built from 13 residues. The CDR3 spells CSAMMEFSDGYTF. CDR3 nucleotides: TGCAGTGCCATGATGGAGTTCTCGGATGGCTACACCTTC.

This clonotype has a single count. The chain joins TRBV7-2 to TRBJ2-1; D ambiguous. The CDR3 consists of 13 residues. The germline V gene has CDR1 SGHTA and CDR2 FQGNSA. V lost 0 bases, J lost 5 bases, and 5 bases lay in between. The CDR3 DNA is TGTGCCAGCAGCTTAGCCGGACACAATGAGCAGTTCTTC. It encodes CASSLAGHNEQFF.

In its sample, this clonotype was seen once. This chain links TRBV5-6 with TRBJ2-1; D possibly matches TRBD1 or TRBD2 (5 bases each). Trimming removed 2 bases at V and 2 bases at J, with 11 bases between. CDR1 and CDR2 (germline): SGHDT, YYEEEE. The CDR3 sequence is 15 residues long. The CDR3 region is CASSFYGATYNEQFF. CDR3 nucleotide sequence: TGTGCCAGCAGCTTTTACGGGGCCACCTACAATGAGCAGTTCTTC.

This clonotype was found once. The V gene is TRBV14, the J gene TRBJ1-3, with D possibly matching TRBD1 (5 bases). This CDR3 spans 14 amino acids. CDR1 SGHDN and CDR2 FVKESK come from the germline V gene. With 4 bases removed from V and 6 bases from J, the gap between germline ends came to 13 bases. This CDR3 reads CASSPGREINTIYF. DNA for the CDR3: TGTGCCAGCAGCCCGGGACGGGAGATAAACACCATATATTTT. Full variable domain (outside the CDR3, taken from reference TRBV14 and TRBJ1-3): EAGVTQFPSHSVIEKGQTVTLRCDPISGHDNLYWYRRVMGKEIKFLLHFVKESKQDESGMPNNRFLAERTGGTYSTLKVQPAELEDSGVYFCASSPGREINTIYFGEGSWLTVV.

The rearrangement uses TRBV7-3 and TRBJ2-6; a possible D gene is TRBD1 (5 bases). Germline assignment: CDR1 SGHTA and CDR2 FQGTGA. The CDR3 is made up of 15 amino acids. The germline V and J ends were trimmed by 4 bases and 3 bases, with 10 bases remaining between them. CDR3: CASSSGAVGANVLTF. For the CDR3, the DNA is TGTGCCAGCAGCTCTGGGGCCGTTGGGGCCAACGTCCTGACTTTC.

The chain combines TRBV27 with TRBJ2-3; D not certain. Between the trimmed V and J ends, which lost 1 base and 2 bases, there was a span of 7 bases. Germline V gene data show CDR1 as MNHEY and CDR2 as SMNVEV (reference sequence). The CDR3 extends over 14 amino acids. CDR3 sequence: CASSLWPHTDTQYF. CDR3 sequence (DNA): TGTGCCAGCAGTTTATGGCCTCACACAGATACGCAGTATTTT.

CDR3 sequence: CASSFVTAEGTYGYTF. CDR3 nucleotides: TGTGCCAGCAGTTTCGTTACGGCGGAGGGCACCTATGGCTACACCTTC. The chain uses TRBV12-3 or TRBV12-4 and TRBJ1-2; D is undetermined. The CDR3 spans 16 residues. The V gene lost 3 bases and the J gene lost 4 bases, with 18 bases spanning the gap.

The rearrangement uses TRBV4-1 and TRBJ1-5; D is perhaps TRBD1 (5 bases). V was cut by 11 bases and J by 4 bases, with 15 bases left in between. The CDR3 has 13 amino acids. Germline values: CDR1 MGHRA, CDR2 YSYEKL. CDR3 protein: CAVGDGSNQPQHF. The CDR3 bases are TGCGCCGTCGGGGACGGCTCGAATCAGCCCCAGCATTTT.

This clonotype was counted a single time. The V gene is TRBV25-1, the J gene TRBJ2-5; tentative D call: TRBD2 (5 bases). The V end lost 2 bases, the J end lost 1 base, and 5 bases lay between the germline ends. Germline CDR1 reads MGHDK; CDR2 reads SYGVNS. CDR3 length: 13 residues. This chain's CDR3 is CASSEGSQETQYF. The CDR3 DNA reads as TGTGCCAGCAGTGAAGGGAGCCAAGAGACCCAGTACTTC.

This clonotype was seen just once. The chain uses TRBV28 and TRBJ1-3; 7 bases map to TRBD1. CDR1 is MDHEN and CDR2 is SYDVKM in the germline V gene. The CDR3 is 17 residues long. Trimming cost V 7 bases and J 2 bases; bases outside gene matches: 14. Here the CDR3 DNA reads TGTGCCAGCAAAGCGACAGGGAAGTACACGACTGGAAACACCATATATTTT. It specifies CASKATGKYTTGNTIYF.

This chain links TRBV6-1 with TRBJ1-1; D gene unclear. The CDR3 has 13 amino acids. Germline-derived CDR1 and CDR2 are MNHNS and SASEGT. V was pared by 8 bases and J by 5 bases, with 15 bases between. This CDR3 is CASVKRRITEAFF. CDR3 bases: TGTGCCAGCGTAAAACGGAGAATTACTGAAGCTTTCTTT.

J is TRBJ1-2 and V is TRBV5-4, with D possibly being TRBD1 (5 bases). V lost 1 base and J lost 4, with 11 bases in between. There are 14 residues in the CDR3. The germline V gene has CDR1 SGHNT and CDR2 YYREEE (reference sequence). DNA of the CDR3: TGTGCCAGCAGCTTGTCCGGACAACCCTATGGCTACACCTTC. As protein: CASSLSGQPYGYTF.

This chain connects TRBV20-1 to TRBJ1-1; D call uncertain. Trimming took off 3 bases at V and 5 bases at J, with 13 bases between the two ends. Germline V lookup: CDR1 DFQATT, CDR2 SNEGSKA (reference sequence). This CDR3 is built from 13 residues. The CDR3 protein is CSARGGVGTEAFF. CDR3 bases: TGCAGTGCTAGGGGAGGTGTTGGGACTGAAGCTTTCTTT.

The V and J genes are TRBV6-5 and TRBJ2-1; 9 bases map to TRBD2. V was clipped by 3 bases and J by 2 bases; unmatched bases: 2. Looked up from germline, CDR1 is MNHEY and CDR2 is SVGAGI. This CDR3 is 15 amino acids long. CDR3 region: CASSYSGSTYNEQFF. The CDR3 DNA reads as TGTGCCAGCAGTTATAGCGGGAGTACCTACAATGAGCAGTTCTTC.

The rearrangement joins TRBV5-6 to TRBJ2-7, with D tentatively TRBD1 (6 bases). This CDR3 is 14 amino acids long. CDR1 is SGHDT, CDR2 YYEEEE, per germline. The V end was cut by 3 bases, the J end by 1 base, with 11 bases between. The CDR3 region is CASSSNRVSYEQYF. The DNA for the CDR3 is TGTGCCAGCAGCTCTAACAGGGTTTCCTACGAGCAGTACTTC.

The gene calls are TRBV13 and TRBJ1-3; D gene ambiguous. The CDR3 is made up of 15 amino acids. Germline assignment: CDR1 PRHDT and CDR2 FYEKMQ (reference sequence). V gave up 4 bases and J gave up 0 bases, with 10 bases separating them. As DNA, the CDR3 is TGTGCCAGCAGCTCGGACGGCCTCTCTGGAAACACCATATATTTT. It codes for CASSSDGLSGNTIYF.

The chain is built from TRBV2 and TRBJ2-1, with 11 bases aligning to TRBD2. The CDR3 contains 15 residues. V lost 1 base to trimming and J lost 8 bases; unmatched junction nucleotides: 4. Germline CDR1 is SNHLY and CDR2 is FYNNEI. Written as DNA, the CDR3 is TGTGCCAGCAGTGAAGAGCCTAGCGGGGGGCATGAGCAGTTCTTC. As protein: CASSEEPSGGHEQFF.

The CDR3 sequence: CATSGGDRDTGELFF. CDR3 bases: TGTGCCACCAGTGGAGGTGACAGGGACACCGGGGAGCTGTTTTTT. The chain couples TRBV24-1 to TRBJ2-2, with TRBD1 matching 7 bases. This CDR3 is 15 amino acids long. Germline CDR1 and CDR2: KGHDR and SFDVKD. The junction had 5 bases not matched to a gene; V was cut back by 5 bases and J by 3 bases.

This clonotype has just one count. The chain combines TRBV7-3 with TRBJ2-7; possibly TRBD1 or TRBD2 for D (5 bases each). V lost 5 bases, J lost 6 bases, and 20 bases lay in between. The V gene's germline CDR1 is SGHTA and CDR2 FQGTGA. The CDR3 has 15 amino acids. The CDR3 is CASSPGTARVSEQYF. Here the CDR3 DNA reads TGTGCCAGCAGCCCCGGGACCGCTAGAGTCTCCGAGCAGTACTTC.

The CDR3 sequence is CASGEGVGQGYTF. The CDR3 nucleotides are TGTGCCAGCGGAGAGGGCGTAGGGCAAGGCTACACCTTC. The chain uses TRBV9 and TRBJ1-2; no definite D call. Germline lookup yields CDR1 SGDLS and CDR2 YYNGEE. The CDR3 length is 13 residues. Trimming left V 7 bases short and J 8 bases short, with 18 bases between.

J is TRBJ1-5 and V is TRBV28; a possible D gene is TRBD1 (6 bases). This CDR3 has 16 amino acids. Germline loops: CDR1 MDHEN, CDR2 SYDVKM. V lost 3 bases and J 4 bases, leaving 16 bases between the germline ends. This CDR3 is CASSLAVGTSNQPQHF. The CDR3, as DNA: TGTGCCAGCAGTTTGGCTGTTGGGACAAGTAATCAGCCCCAGCATTTT.

V is TRBV4-1 and J is TRBJ1-2; D might be TRBD1 (5 bases). CDR3 length: 15 residues. The V gene's germline CDR1 is MGHRA and CDR2 YSYEKL. The ends were cut back, 4 bases at V and 0 bases at J, with 12 bases in the middle. The CDR3 DNA is TGCGCCAGCAGCCCGGGACCGTTGTCTAACTATGGCTACACCTTC. Encoded protein: CASSPGPLSNYGYTF.

This chain links TRBV12-3 or TRBV12-4 with TRBJ2-6; D unclear. V dropped 5 bases and J dropped 0 bases, with 8 bases sitting between them. CDR3 length equals 15 residues. The CDR3 here is CASSPGRSGANVLTF. The CDR3 DNA is TGTGCCAGCAGTCCGGGCCGCTCTGGGGCCAACGTCCTGACTTTC.

This chain links TRBV4-1 with TRBJ2-2; D call uncertain. Germline CDR1 MGHRA, CDR2 YSYEKL. CDR3 length: 13 residues. Deletions cut 4 bases from V and 6 bases from J, with 9 bases between. Written as DNA, the CDR3 is TGCGCCAGCAGCCCCGACCGGGCCGGGGAGCTGTTTTTT. Encoded protein: CASSPDRAGELFF.

This clonotype has a single count. This chain connects TRBV12-3 or TRBV12-4 to TRBJ2-3, with a weak D call TRBD2 (6 bases). The CDR3 totals 14 residues. The ends were cut back, 5 bases at V and 4 bases at J, with 13 bases in the middle. The CDR3 sequence is CASSPRLGPDTQYF. CDR3 coding DNA: TGTGCCAGCAGTCCCCGACTAGGCCCAGATACGCAGTATTTT.

This chain uses TRBV7-9 with TRBJ2-1; TRBD2 matches 7 bases. Germline V CDR1 and CDR2: SEHNR, FQNEAQ (reference sequence). The CDR3 covers 13 residues. Trimming removed 10 bases from V and 6 bases from J; junction bases left unmatched: 9. The CDR3 loop is CATPRGVGNEQFF. The CDR3, as DNA: TGTGCCACCCCCCGGGGGGTCGGCAATGAGCAGTTCTTC.

The chain uses TRBV27 and TRBJ2-5; TRBD2 aligns across 9 bases. CDR1 MNHEY and CDR2 SMNVEV come from the germline V gene (reference sequence). V shed 7 bases, J shed 3 bases, and the junction held 15 bases outside the gene matches. The CDR3 contains 17 residues. The CDR3 DNA reads TGTGCCAGCAAAAGTGTGAGCGGGGGGCGTTTAAAAGAGACCCAGTACTTC. The encoded protein is CASKSVSGGRLKETQYF.

This clonotype was seen a few times. This chain links TRBV12-1 with TRBJ1-4; TRBD1 is the table's D call, not checked against the DNA. TRBV12-1 is marked as a pseudogene. This CDR3 region has 14 residues. The CDR3, as DNA: TGTGCCAGCTCCTCCGGGACAGAGAATGAAAAACTGTTTTTT. It encodes CASSSGTENEKLFF.